Sequencing of this T cell receptor beta chain was carried out in a study of CD8 T cells in Susac syndrome (dated by TCRdb to the late 2010s). For the study in its entirety: The study used repertoire sequencing to test whether antigen drove CD8+ T cell activation and differentiation in Susac syndrome. Broad study findings and their caveats: The number of individuals in the TCR sequencing and HLA analysis was recognized as being relatively small.

Peripheral blood CD8+ and CD4+ T cells from healthy donors, Susac syndrome patients and multiple sclerosis patients were profiled by high-throughput TCR beta sequencing. Treatment-naive patients with stable or active relapsing-remitting disease fulfilling revised McDonald criteria were used as multiple sclerosis controls. CD8+ TEMRA cells were enriched by FACS, while bulk CD8+ and CD4+ T cells were purified by magnetic negative isolation. Blood was drawn into EDTA tubes, processed within 24 hours, and PBMCs were isolated by density gradient centrifugation. PBMCs intended for TCR sequencing were cryopreserved in liquid nitrogen and were subsequently thawed in a 37 degrees C water bath. The sorted or isolated CD4+, CD8+ and CD8+ TEMRA cells reached a purity of at least 90%. RNA was extracted using the RNeasy kit, and roughly 0.5 to 1 microgram was reverse transcribed with random hexamers. The immunoSEQ multiplex PCR assay, which covers 54 Vbeta and 13 Jbeta segments, was used to amplify TCR beta CDR3 regions. Bias from PCR amplification was corrected by using a synthetic template baseline for primer optimization and for computational correction. The original pipeline was this. Reads were annotated to V, D and J genes per IMGT and analyzed with immunoSEQ Analyzer, keeping only productive sequences. To calculate clonality, Shannon entropy was normalized by log2 of the number of productive unique sequences and then subtracted from one. For each patient and control, public and private clones were evaluated within the 100 most prevalent clones. Clones were defined as Susac-specific if absent from the healthy and MS cohorts, from 1052 published viral clones and from other ImmuneACCESS disease sequences. The raw public data were reprocessed by TCRdb itself: fastp quality trimming at Q25, MiXCR clonotype calling, in-frame beta chains only. Rows are unified per CDR3 protein, each entry keeping the most common DNA and genes. TCRdb, not the authors, supplied the V and J calls. The sample table lists some 120,000 distinct CDR3 sequences, 94% of them with a count of one. The biggest ten clones account for 0.1% to 0.15% of the sample.

Comment on this clonotype: What antigen it recognizes has not been identified. Base qualities are not provided; no much larger clone lies one nucleotide away.

Counted from cysteine to phenylalanine, this CDR3 has 15 amino acids. The only DNA kept is the CDR3, 45 bases in frame from the first base. Trimming removed 0 bases from V and 4 bases from J, leaving 12 bases between the germline ends. As encoded in the germline V gene (reference sequence), CDR1 is MNHNY while CDR2 is SVGAGI. This chain is built from TRBV6-6 and TRBJ1-2, with no D gene named confidently. Specimen: CD4+ T cells from PBMCs. The origin of this receptor is a human donor with multiple sclerosis. The nucleotides read TGTGCCAGCAGTTACTCGACGGAGGGCCGCTATGGCTACACCTTC. Its protein product is CASSYSTEGRYGYTF.